This T cell receptor (beta chain) was sequenced for a study of OX40 agonist ivuxolimab in advanced cancers. Study-wide background: Patients took ivuxolimab, an agonistic anti-OX40 (CD134) antibody. Study-wide results and limits: Which antigen the expanded peripheral T cells recognized is unknown.

Data came from immunoSEQ multiplex PCR; TCRdb stores just in-frame clones and leaves some out. The table records approximately 90,000 clones, around nine tenths of them present only once. Points on this clone: Its antigen is not identified.

Germline CDR1 and CDR2: SGHTA and FQGNSA. V was pared by 4 bases and J by 5 bases, with 8 bases between. This CDR3 has 12 residues. The sequences come from CD4+ or CD8+ T cells sorted from blood, collected in a trial of the OX40 agonist ivuxolimab. The source is an adult with an advanced solid tumor such as melanoma, head and neck, liver or kidney cancer. This sequence joins TRBV7-2 and TRBJ2-5, with unresolved D. The CDR3, as DNA: TGTGCCAGCAGCTCGAATCGGGAGACCCAGTACTTC. The encoded protein is CASSSNRETQYF.